Following are 9 T cell receptor beta chains from one sample sequenced in a study of T cell repertoires in cytomegalovirus infection (dated by TCRdb to between 2019 and 2020). For these receptors, no antigen is known. The sample's treatment or condition label, in plain terms: in vitro stimulation with specific CMV peptide epitopes to enrich CMV-specific T cells. The listed sequencing device is Illumina HiSeq 1500. Using fastp trimming at Q25 and MiXCR clonotype assembly, TCRdb reanalyzed the public sequencing data and kept in-frame beta chains. Rows matching on CDR3 protein sequence are summarized as one entry with the most common DNA and genes. The sample table shows around 430,000 distinct CDR3 sequences, and roughly 46% are seen once. Just under 45% of the sample lies in the top ten. The specimen comprised cultured PBMCs, sampled from culture after CMV antigen stimulation. All receptors come from a human donor in good health (CMV status not recorded). Some clones in this sample may be carry-over from other donors' samples.

This clonotype was observed at least ten times. The genes are TRBV7-2 and TRBJ2-5, with a possible D match to TRBD2 (7 bases). The V gene's germline CDR1 is SGHTA and CDR2 FQGNSA. V gave up 4 bases and J gave up 7 bases, with 13 bases separating them. The CDR3 is made up of 13 amino acids. The CDR3 spells CASSWDTGGTQYF. The CDR3 DNA is TGTGCCAGCAGCTGGGACACGGGGGGGACCCAGTACTTC.

V and J are TRBV23-1 and TRBJ2-5; 9 bases line up with TRBD1. TRBV23-1 is known as an ORF, though its function is uncertain. The CDR3 extends over 14 amino acids. V lost 7 bases, J lost 5 bases, and 8 bases stayed unmatched. CDR3 coding DNA: TGCGCCAGCACCCAGGGGGACAGGGCGGAGACCCAGTACTTC. Its protein is CASTQGDRAETQYF.

The CDR3 loop is CAISGQEETQYF. The CDR3, as DNA: TGTGCCATCAGTGGGCAGGAGGAGACCCAGTACTTC. This chain connects TRBV10-3 to TRBJ2-5; D call uncertain. The V and J ends lost 4 bases and 5 bases respectively, with 8 bases between them. Germline CDR1 reads ENHRY; CDR2 reads SYGVKD. The CDR3 covers 12 residues.

This clonotype was counted a few times. This chain connects TRBV4-2 to TRBJ1-5; 11 bases are shared with TRBD1. CDR1 and CDR2 (germline): LGHNA, YNFKEQ. This CDR3 has 21 amino acids. V dropped 2 bases and J dropped 3; count of bases not matched to a gene: 18. The CDR3 region is CASSQRSLGGQGGAYNQPQHF. For the CDR3, the DNA is TGTGCCAGCAGCCAACGGTCTTTGGGGGGACAGGGGGGAGCATACAATCAGCCCCAGCATTTT.

The rearrangement links TRBV2 to TRBJ2-5, with 8 bases lining up with TRBD2. The ends lost 7 bases at V and 4 bases at J; junction bases unmatched: 11. Looked up from germline, CDR1 is SNHLY and CDR2 is FYNNEI. The length of the CDR3 is 15 residues. The CDR3 loop reads CASMWRGAGVETQYF. DNA of the CDR3: TGTGCCAGCATGTGGCGGGGGGCAGGTGTAGAGACCCAGTACTTC.

The rearrangement uses TRBV7-2 and TRBJ1-6; no reliable D call. The ends were cut back, 5 bases at V and 9 bases at J, with 17 bases in the middle. This CDR3 region has 15 residues. Germline CDR1 is SGHTA and CDR2 is FQGNSA. The CDR3 bases are TGTGCCAGCAGCCTTCTGGCATCGCACAGTTCACCCCTCCACTTT. It yields the protein CASSLLASHSSPLHF. The full variable domain, rest sourced from reference TRBV7-2 and TRBJ1-6, is GAGVSQSPSNKVTEKGKDVELRCDPISGHTALYWYRQSLGQGLEFLIYFQGNSAPDKSGLPSDRFSAERTGGSVSTLTIQRTQQEDSAVYLCASSLLASHSSPLHFGNGTRLTVT.

The chain is built from TRBV7-2 and TRBJ2-1, with 7 bases aligning to TRBD2. From germline, CDR1 is SGHTA and CDR2 FQGNSA. J was trimmed by 7 bases and V by 6 bases; bases with no gene match: 6. The CDR3 consists of 13 residues. The CDR3 nucleotides read TGTGCCAGCAGTAAGACTAGCTTTAATGAGCAGTTCTTC. Translating it yields CASSKTSFNEQFF.

The chain couples TRBV3-1 to TRBJ1-1, with 9 bases aligning to TRBD1. Germline lookup yields CDR1 LGHDT and CDR2 YNNKEL (reference sequence). The V segment lost 5 bases and the J segment 7 bases; nucleotides outside the gene matches: 5. CDR3 length: 13 amino acids. CDR3 sequence reads: CASSNWTGVEAFF. In DNA form, the CDR3 reads TGTGCCAGCAGCAACTGGACAGGGGTTGAAGCTTTCTTT.

The chain carries TRBV7-8 and TRBJ2-7; TRBD2 matches 10 bases. Unmatched junction bases numbered 14, after V lost 6 bases and J lost 6 bases. Germline V gene sequence: CDR1 SGHVS, CDR2 FQNEAQ. The CDR3 has 16 residues. This CDR3 reads CASRPRASGRGGEQYF. CDR3 DNA sequence: TGTGCCAGCAGACCAAGGGCTAGCGGGAGAGGAGGCGAGCAGTACTTC.